This T cell receptor beta chain was recovered during a study of cytomegalovirus exposure and HLA in healthy donors. Both 60 Vbeta primers and 13 Jbeta primers went into the PCR. Measured with immunoSEQ multiplex PCR; TCRdb has only the in-frame clones, and not every one. This table holds some 130,000 clones, around 80% found once. Per germline, CDR1 GTSNPN and CDR2 SVGIG (reference sequence). CDR3 length: 14 residues. J gave up 3 bases and V 6 bases, and 9 bases lay outside the gene matches. This sequence was found in a man aged 25 to 45 in good health. This chain joins TRBV30 and TRBJ2-5; TRBD2 matches at 8 bases. Sample: PBMCs. DNA of the CDR3: TGTGCCTGCTCGCGGGGGGCATCAGAAGAGACCCAGTACTTC. As protein: CACSRGASEETQYF.